This is a list of T cell receptor beta chains from one sample in a study of blood T cells in healthy people across ages. From the 5' RACE reads, TCRdb called clonotypes with MiXCR, one entry per CDR3 protein. The sample records more than 1.4 million distinct CDR3 sequences, approximately 42% being singletons. The sample comprised blood. The source of these receptors is a woman aged 18-29 years in good health. Each CDR3 is given with its conserved first and last residue. The order of the fields is V gene, D gene, clone size, CDR3 length, J gene, CDR3 DNA, CDR3 protein. D genes are given only for firm matches. The size of a clone is reported for some rows only, either as once, few or many, or as a class for expanded clones.

>TRBV7-7|NA|NA|13|TRBJ2-5
TGTGCCAGCAGCTCCCTGTACCAAGAGACCCAGTACTTC
CASSSLYQETQYF
>TRBV7-9|TRBD2|NA|16|TRBJ2-1
TGTGCCAGCGGCTCCCGTCGTTCTAGCGGGACCAGTGAGCAGTTCTTC
CASGSRRSSGTSEQFF
>TRBV15|TRBD2|NA|16|TRBJ2-7
TGTGCCACCAGCAGAGCGTATCTAGCGGGGGGCAATGAGCAGTACTTC
CATSRAYLAGGNEQYF
>TRBV6-6|NA|NA|15|TRBJ1-5
TGTGCCAGCAGCCCCCCCAGTGATAGCAGTCAGCCCCAGCATTTT
CASSPPSDSSQPQHF
>TRBV12-3/TRBV12-4|TRBD1|NA|16|TRBJ1-1
TGTGCCAGCAGTTTTGAACAGGGGGCGGCTGACACTGAAGCTTTCTTT
CASSFEQGAADTEAFF
>TRBV10-3|TRBD1|NA|16|TRBJ2-5
TGTGCCATCAGTGATCCACTGACAGGGGCCGGGGAGACCCAGTACTTC
CAISDPLTGAGETQYF
>TRBV25-1|TRBD2|few|18|TRBJ2-1
TGTGCCAGCAGTGAACTGAAAACCGGGACTAGCGGGGGAAATGAGCAGTTCTTC
CASSELKTGTSGGNEQFF
>TRBV29-1|TRBD2|few|18|TRBJ2-1
TGCAGCGTTGTCCGGGACCCCGGGACTAAGGCATCCTACAATGAGCAGTTCTTC
CSVVRDPGTKASYNEQFF
>TRBV28|NA|NA|12|TRBJ2-7
TGTGCCAGCACCACGACAGGCTGCGAGCAGTACTTC
CASTTTGCEQYF
>TRBV12-3/TRBV12-4|NA|few|13|TRBJ2-7
TGTGCCAGCAGTTTCGGTTCGCACTACGAGCAGTACTTC
CASSFGSHYEQYF
>TRBV24-1|TRBD1|few|15|TRBJ2-1
TGTGCCACCAGTGATTTGGTGTCAGGGGGCGATGAGCAGTTCTTC
CATSDLVSGGDEQFF
>TRBV5-1|TRBD2|NA|19|TRBJ2-3
TGCGCCAGCAGCTTGACGGCTAGCGGGGGGATCCCTAGCACAGATACGCAGTATTTT
CASSLTASGGIPSTDTQYF
>TRBV29-1|NA|NA|10|TRBJ2-5
TGCAGCGTCGACAGAGGTACCCAGTACTTC
CSVDRGTQYF
>TRBV29-1|NA|once|13|TRBJ1-2
TGCAGCGTTGAAGCAGGGAACCTCTATGGCTACACCTTC
CSVEAGNLYGYTF
>TRBV15|TRBD1|NA|15|TRBJ2-7
TGTGCCACCAGCAGGGATCGGGACAGGAGTTACGAGCAGTACTTC
CATSRDRDRSYEQYF